The clone carrying this T cell receptor beta chain counts as medium-sized. From blood, 250-500 ng of genomic DNA served as TRB template. Multiplex PCR with BIOMED2 TRB-A/B primer pools amplified TRB rearrangements. TCRdb re-called the multiplex PCR reads with MiXCR, one entry per CDR3 protein. This table holds 7,000 to 9,500 distinct CDR3 sequences, about 25% found once. This entry belongs to a study of T and B cells in COVID-19 patients. Germline CDR1 reads MNHEY; CDR2 reads SMNVEV (reference sequence). V lost 7 bases and J 8 bases, leaving 11 bases between the germline ends. This CDR3 contains 11 residues.

The TCR comes from a human donor who had recovered from COVID-19. Specimen: blood. The chain has TRBV27 and TRBJ1-2, with no clear D. The CDR3 loop reads CASTSGEGYTF. The CDR3 coding sequence is TGTGCCAGCACGTCCGGGGAGGGCTACACCTTC.